This is a list of T cell receptor beta chains from one sample in a study of cytomegalovirus exposure and HLA in healthy donors. Using immunoSEQ multiplex PCR, the repertoire was profiled, and TCRdb retains in-frame clones only, with some absent. The repertoire holds 120,000 or so clones, with approximately 83% as singletons. Sequenced material: PBMCs. The receptors were gathered from a middle-aged man in good health and CMV-seronegative. Both conserved end residues are part of each CDR3. A D gene is named only where the DNA matches it firmly. Size is omitted from some rows. Given values are once, few, many or a class for expanded clones.

CDR3nt,CDR3aa,v_gene,abundance,d_gene,j_gene
TGTGCCAGTAGTAATACCGGGACAGGGCTTCACGAGCAGTACTTC,CASSNTGTGLHEQYF,TRBV19,once,TRBD1,TRBJ2-7
TGTGCCAGCAGTTTGGCGGCACATAGCAATCAGCCCCAGCATTTT,CASSLAAHSNQPQHF,TRBV6-5,.,.,TRBJ1-5
TGTGCCAGCAGTTTAACCGGGACAGGGCCCTATGGCTACACCTTC,CASSLTGTGPYGYTF,TRBV27,.,TRBD1,TRBJ1-2
TGTGCCAGCAGTTACGAGACAGGAGGCTACGAGCAGTACTTC,CASSYETGGYEQYF,TRBV6-6,few,.,TRBJ2-7
TGCGCCAGCAGCTTGGCGGGACAGGGTGTTCACGAGCAGTACTTC,CASSLAGQGVHEQYF,TRBV5-1,.,TRBD1,TRBJ2-7
TGTGCCAGCAGTGTTGACAGGGTGGTATGGACCCAGTACTTC,CASSVDRVVWTQYF,TRBV6-6,.,TRBD1,TRBJ2-5
TGTGCCAGCAGCCGAAGTTCCAGTTTACAGGGTCAGCCCCAGCATTTT,CASSRSSSLQGQPQHF,TRBV7-2,.,.,TRBJ1-5
TGTGCCAGCAACGCCATGCGGAGCCCCACAGATACGCAGTATTTT,CASNAMRSPTDTQYF,TRBV2,once,.,TRBJ2-3
TGTGCCAGCAGCTTCGGGAACCTTCAGCCCCAGCATTTT,CASSFGNLQPQHF,TRBV7-9,once,.,TRBJ1-5
TGTGCTAGTGGACCCGGGACAGAAGAGACCCAGTACTTC,CASGPGTEETQYF,TRBV12-5,.,TRBD1,TRBJ2-5
TGTGCCAGCAACCGGGACAGGGGGCACACAGATACGCAGTATTTT,CASNRDRGHTDTQYF,TRBV6-5,.,TRBD1,TRBJ2-3
TGTGCCACCAGCAGGCGGGGTTCGATCTATGGCTACACCTTC,CATSRRGSIYGYTF,TRBV15,.,.,TRBJ1-2
TGTGCCAGCACCCTTAGATGGGACAGCTCCTACGAGCAGTACTTC,CASTLRWDSSYEQYF,TRBV2,.,TRBD1,TRBJ2-7
TGTGCCAGCAGCTTAGGAGGATCCCTCATAACCTACGAGCAGTACTTC,CASSLGGSLITYEQYF,TRBV5-4,once,.,TRBJ2-7
TGTGCCAGCACCCAGGGGCAGGGGATCTATGGCTACACCTTC,CASTQGQGIYGYTF,TRBV6-5,.,.,TRBJ1-2
TGTGCCAGCAGTTTAGGTCAGGGATATCGCTCACCCCTCCACTTT,CASSLGQGYRSPLHF,TRBV28,.,.,TRBJ1-6
TGTGCCAGCAGCTTCAACAGGGGGAATGAAAAACTGTTTTTT,CASSFNRGNEKLFF,TRBV7-2,.,TRBD1,TRBJ1-4
TGTGCCACCAGCAGAGCCCGGCCCCGGAGCTCCTACAATGAGCAGTTCTTC,CATSRARPRSSYNEQFF,TRBV15,.,.,TRBJ2-1
TGTGCCAGCAGCCCCTGGCAGGTCGGAAACACCATATATTTT,CASSPWQVGNTIYF,TRBV9,.,.,TRBJ1-3
TGTGCCAGCAGGTTCGGACAGACTATCTACGAGCAGTACTTC,CASRFGQTIYEQYF,TRBV6-5,once,.,TRBJ2-7
TGTGCCAGCAGCCAAGCCCTGGCGCGGAGCTCTGGAAACACCATATATTTT,CASSQALARSSGNTIYF,TRBV14,.,.,TRBJ1-3
TGTGCCAGTAGTTCGGACAGCGCCGCAAGGGACGAGCAGTACTTC,CASSSDSAARDEQYF,TRBV19,.,.,TRBJ2-7
TGTGCCAGCAGTCCACTAGCCGGGACAGGGGATGGCTACACCTTC,CASSPLAGTGDGYTF,TRBV27,.,TRBD1,TRBJ1-2
TGTGCCAGCAGAGGCGGGGGGGAGACCCAGTACTTC,CASRGGGETQYF,TRBV6-5,.,TRBD2,TRBJ2-5
TGTGCCAGCAGCGAGACAGGCTCCTATGTCTGGCCCCAGCATTTT,CASSETGSYVWPQHF,TRBV2,.,.,TRBJ1-5
TGCGCCAGCAGCTTTGACAGGGCTGGTGCATACGAGCAGTACTTC,CASSFDRAGAYEQYF,TRBV5-1,.,TRBD1,TRBJ2-7
TGTGCCAGCAGTTTAGAGGGGAGGGCGAATCAGCCCCAGCATTTT,CASSLEGRANQPQHF,TRBV27,.,.,TRBJ1-5
TGTGCCAGCAGCGTAGGGACAGCCACTAATTCACCCCTCCACTTT,CASSVGTATNSPLHF,TRBV9,once,.,TRBJ1-6
TGTGCCAGCAGCCACAGGGCCCCGAACACTGAAGCTTTCTTT,CASSHRAPNTEAFF,TRBV14,.,.,TRBJ1-1
TGTGCCACCAGCAGAGATCGTAGTGGCGGGGGGATCACAGATACGCAGTATTTT,CATSRDRSGGGITDTQYF,TRBV15,once,TRBD2,TRBJ2-3
TGCGCCAGCAGCCCGCCTAGCGGGGGGGTGACAGATACGCAGTATTTT,CASSPPSGGVTDTQYF,TRBV5-1,.,TRBD2,TRBJ2-3
TGCGCCAGCAGCTTGGGGACAGGGCCTTCCTCCTATGGCTACACCTTC,CASSLGTGPSSYGYTF,TRBV5-1,few,TRBD1,TRBJ1-2
TGTGCCAGCACCATCGGGAATCAGCCCCAGCATTTT,CASTIGNQPQHF,TRBV28,.,.,TRBJ1-5
TGTGCCAGCAGTGAAGGACAGGGGCCTAACTATGGCTACACCTTC,CASSEGQGPNYGYTF,TRBV6-1,.,TRBD1,TRBJ1-2
TGTGCCAGCAGCTCCCTAATACCTAATGAAAAACTGTTTTTT,CASSSLIPNEKLFF,TRBV7-2,.,.,TRBJ1-4
TGCAGCGCCACAGAGTGGTTTCGCCAAGAGACCCAGTACTTC,CSATEWFRQETQYF,TRBV29-1,.,.,TRBJ2-5
TGCGCCAGCAGCTGGGGACAGGTGGGCACTGAAGCTTTCTTT,CASSWGQVGTEAFF,TRBV5-1,once,TRBD1,TRBJ1-1
TGTGCCAGCTCACCAGGAGGAATCGCAGAGACCCAGTACTTC,CASSPGGIAETQYF,TRBV18,.,.,TRBJ2-5
TGTGCCAGCACCGCCGGGACAGGGGCCTATGGCTACACCTTC,CASTAGTGAYGYTF,TRBV6-5,.,TRBD1,TRBJ1-2
TGTGCCACCCCTCCGGGCAGGGTTGGTGAAAAACTGTTTTTT,CATPPGRVGEKLFF,TRBV27,.,.,TRBJ1-4
TGTGCCACCAGCAGATCTCAGGGGAACCAAGAGACCCAGTACTTC,CATSRSQGNQETQYF,TRBV15,.,.,TRBJ2-5
TGTGCCACCAGCAGCCAACAGGGGATGCGCACCGGGGAGCTGTTTTTT,CATSSQQGMRTGELFF,TRBV15,.,TRBD1,TRBJ2-2
TGCGCCAGCAGCCAACCGGACAGGCCTGGGGAAAAACTGTTTTTT,CASSQPDRPGEKLFF,TRBV4-1,.,TRBD1,TRBJ1-4
TGTGCCAGCAGTGAATTTGTCGGGATGAGCAATCAGCCCCAGCATTTT,CASSEFVGMSNQPQHF,TRBV2,.,.,TRBJ1-5
TGCGCCTCAGCAGAAAGCGACAGCAATCAGCCCCAGCATTTT,CASAESDSNQPQHF,TRBV5-1,.,.,TRBJ1-5
TGTGCCTCATCCGGGACAGGAGATTACGAGCAGTACTTC,CASSGTGDYEQYF,TRBV30,.,TRBD1,TRBJ2-7
TGCGCCAGCACCTCCGGGACACCGACCTACAATGAGCAGTTCTTC,CASTSGTPTYNEQFF,TRBV5-1,.,.,TRBJ2-1
TGTGCCAGCAGTAGGACCGAGACAGGGCTCACCCAGTACTTC,CASSRTETGLTQYF,TRBV6-6,once,TRBD1,TRBJ2-5
TGTGCCAGCAGCTTCCCGGGGGAGGGGGCAGATACGCAGTATTTT,CASSFPGEGADTQYF,TRBV5-4,.,.,TRBJ2-3
TGTGCCAGCAGCCCCTGGACAGGGGGGGCGGGTATGACTGAAGCTTTCTTT,CASSPWTGGAGMTEAFF,TRBV7-9,.,TRBD1,TRBJ1-1
TGCAGCGTTGGGTCGGGTCACAATGAGCAGTTCTTC,CSVGSGHNEQFF,TRBV29-1,.,.,TRBJ2-1
TGTGCCAGCAGCCAAGATACTCCGGGACAAACTTGGACAGATACGCAGTATTTT,CASSQDTPGQTWTDTQYF,TRBV4-2,once,.,TRBJ2-3
TGTGCCAGCAGTCGTGCAGGGGGCGCGAGCAATCAGCCCCAGCATTTT,CASSRAGGASNQPQHF,TRBV28,.,TRBD1,TRBJ1-5
TGTGCCAGCAGCCTCTCCGGGACAGATAATGAAAAACTGTTTTTT,CASSLSGTDNEKLFF,TRBV7-9,.,TRBD1,TRBJ1-4
TGCGCCAGCAGCTTACCGGGACAGAACACTGAAGCTTTCTTT,CASSLPGQNTEAFF,TRBV5-1,.,.,TRBJ1-1
TGCGCCAGCAGCTTTGACAGGGGGATTGAGACCCAGTACTTC,CASSFDRGIETQYF,TRBV5-1,.,TRBD1,TRBJ2-5
TGTGCCAGCAGTACCTCGACAGGGAGGCCTGTGGCTTTCTTT,CASSTSTGRPVAFF,TRBV6-6,.,TRBD1,TRBJ1-1
TGTGCCAGCAGCCCACTGACAGGATCCTACAATGAGCAGTTCTTC,CASSPLTGSYNEQFF,TRBV2,.,.,TRBJ2-1
TGTGCCACCAGCAGGGGACAGAACTACGAGCAGTACTTC,CATSRGQNYEQYF,TRBV15,once,TRBD1,TRBJ2-7
TGTGCCTGGAACAGGGGGTCTGGCTACACCTTC,CAWNRGSGYTF,TRBV30,few,TRBD1,TRBJ1-2